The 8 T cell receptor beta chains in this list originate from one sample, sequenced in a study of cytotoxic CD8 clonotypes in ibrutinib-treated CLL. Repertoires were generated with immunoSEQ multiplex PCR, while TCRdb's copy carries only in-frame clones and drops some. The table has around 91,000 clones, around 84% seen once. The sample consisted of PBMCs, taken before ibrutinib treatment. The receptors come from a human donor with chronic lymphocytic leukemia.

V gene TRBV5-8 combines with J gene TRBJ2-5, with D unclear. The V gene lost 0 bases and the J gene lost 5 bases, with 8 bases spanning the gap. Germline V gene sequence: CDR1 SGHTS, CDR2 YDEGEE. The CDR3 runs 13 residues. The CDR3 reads CASSLGSLETQYF. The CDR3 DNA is TGTGCCAGCAGCTTGGGGTCACTGGAGACCCAGTACTTC.

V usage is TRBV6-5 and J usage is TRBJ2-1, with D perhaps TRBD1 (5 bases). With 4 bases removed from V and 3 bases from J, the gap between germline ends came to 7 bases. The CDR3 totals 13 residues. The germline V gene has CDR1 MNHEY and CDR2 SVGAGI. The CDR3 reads CASSSRDYNEQFF. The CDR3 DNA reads TGTGCCAGCAGTTCCAGGGACTACAATGAGCAGTTCTTC.

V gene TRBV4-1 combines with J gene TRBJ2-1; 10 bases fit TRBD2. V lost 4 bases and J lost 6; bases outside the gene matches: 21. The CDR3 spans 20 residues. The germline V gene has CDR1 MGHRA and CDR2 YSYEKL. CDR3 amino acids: CASSRQESRVAGGLSNEQFF. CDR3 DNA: TGCGCCAGCAGCCGCCAAGAGAGTCGAGTAGCGGGAGGACTGTCCAATGAGCAGTTCTTC.

The CDR3 DNA reads as TGCGCCAGCAGCTTGGACACTGACCTAGCTAACTATGGCTACACCTTC. Translation gives CASSLDTDLANYGYTF. V is TRBV5-1 and J is TRBJ1-2; D gene uncertain. CDR3 length equals 16 residues. Germline CDR1 and CDR2: SGHRS and YFSETQ. V was cut by 0 bases and J by 0 bases, with 12 bases left in between. Supplemented by reference TRBV5-1 and TRBJ1-2, the full variable domain reads KAGVTQTPRYLIKTRGQQVTLSCSPISGHRSVSWYQQTPGQGLQFLFEYFSETQRNKGNFPGRFSGRQFSNSRSEMNVSTLELGDSALYLCASSLDTDLANYGYTFGSGTRLTVV.

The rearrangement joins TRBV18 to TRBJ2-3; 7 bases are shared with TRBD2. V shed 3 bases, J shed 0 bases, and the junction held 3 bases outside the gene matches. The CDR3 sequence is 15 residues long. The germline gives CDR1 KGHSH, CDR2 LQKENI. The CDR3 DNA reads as TGTGCCAGCTCACCGTTAGCGGGTAGCACAGATACGCAGTATTTT. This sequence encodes CASSPLAGSTDTQYF.

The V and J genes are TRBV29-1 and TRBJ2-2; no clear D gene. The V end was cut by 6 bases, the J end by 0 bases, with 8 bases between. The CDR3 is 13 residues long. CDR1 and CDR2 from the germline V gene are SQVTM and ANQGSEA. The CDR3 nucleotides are TGCAGCGTATGGAGTGCGAACACCGGGGAGCTGTTTTTT. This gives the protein CSVWSANTGELFF.

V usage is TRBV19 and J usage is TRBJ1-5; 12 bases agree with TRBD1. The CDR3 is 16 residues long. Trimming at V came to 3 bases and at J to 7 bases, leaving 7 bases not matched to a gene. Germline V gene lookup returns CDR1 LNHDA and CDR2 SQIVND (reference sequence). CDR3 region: CASSMGGQGARQPQHF. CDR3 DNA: TGTGCCAGTAGTATGGGGGGACAGGGGGCAAGACAGCCCCAGCATTTT.

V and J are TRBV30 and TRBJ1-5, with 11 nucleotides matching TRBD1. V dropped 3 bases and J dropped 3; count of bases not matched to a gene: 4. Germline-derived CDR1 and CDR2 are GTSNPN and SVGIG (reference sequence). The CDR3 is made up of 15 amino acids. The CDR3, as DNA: TGTGCCTGGAGGGACAGGGGGCTTGACAATCAGCCCCAGCATTTT. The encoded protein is CAWRDRGLDNQPQHF. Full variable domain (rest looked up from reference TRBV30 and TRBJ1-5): SQTIHQWPATLVQPVGSPLSLECTVEGTSNPNLYWYRQAAGRGLQLLFYSVGIGQISSEVPQNLSASRPQDRQFILSSKKLLLSDSGFYLCAWRDRGLDNQPQHFGDGTRLSIL.